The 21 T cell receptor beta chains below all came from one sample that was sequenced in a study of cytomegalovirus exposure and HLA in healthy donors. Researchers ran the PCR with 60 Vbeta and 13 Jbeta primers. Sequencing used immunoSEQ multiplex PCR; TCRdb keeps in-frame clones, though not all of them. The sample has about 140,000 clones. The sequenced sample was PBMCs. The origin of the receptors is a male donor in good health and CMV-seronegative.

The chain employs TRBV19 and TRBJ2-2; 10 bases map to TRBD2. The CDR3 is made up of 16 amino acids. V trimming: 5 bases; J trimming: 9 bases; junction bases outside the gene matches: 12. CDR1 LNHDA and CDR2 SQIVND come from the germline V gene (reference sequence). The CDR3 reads CASSLTSGAPIRELFF. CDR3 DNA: TGTGCCAGTAGTCTTACTAGCGGGGCGCCAATCCGGGAGCTGTTTTTT.

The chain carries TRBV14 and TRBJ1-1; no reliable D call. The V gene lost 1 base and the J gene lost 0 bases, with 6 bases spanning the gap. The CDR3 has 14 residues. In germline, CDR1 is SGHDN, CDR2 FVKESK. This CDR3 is CASSQAILNTEAFF. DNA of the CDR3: TGTGCCAGCAGCCAAGCCATCCTGAACACTGAAGCTTTCTTT. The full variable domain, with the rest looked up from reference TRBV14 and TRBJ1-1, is EAGVTQFPSHSVIEKGQTVTLRCDPISGHDNLYWYRRVMGKEIKFLLHFVKESKQDESGMPNNRFLAERTGGTYSTLKVQPAELEDSGVYFCASSQAILNTEAFFGQGTRLTVV.

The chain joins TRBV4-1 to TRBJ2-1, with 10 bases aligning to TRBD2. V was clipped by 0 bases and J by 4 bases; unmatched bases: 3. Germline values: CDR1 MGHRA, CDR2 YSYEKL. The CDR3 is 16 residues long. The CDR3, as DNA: TGCGCCAGCAGCCAAGACCTTAGCGGGGGGTACAATGAGCAGTTCTTC. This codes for CASSQDLSGGYNEQFF.

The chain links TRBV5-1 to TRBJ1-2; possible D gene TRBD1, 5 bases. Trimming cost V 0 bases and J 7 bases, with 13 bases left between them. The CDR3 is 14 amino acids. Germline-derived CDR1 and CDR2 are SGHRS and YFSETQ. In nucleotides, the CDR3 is TGCGCCAGCAGCTTGGCAGATCGGGGGGGTGGCTACACCTTC. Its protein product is CASSLADRGGGYTF.

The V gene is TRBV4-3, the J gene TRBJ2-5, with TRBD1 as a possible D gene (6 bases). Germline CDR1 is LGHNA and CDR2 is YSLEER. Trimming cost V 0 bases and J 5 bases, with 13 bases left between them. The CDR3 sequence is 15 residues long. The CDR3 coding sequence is TGCGCCAGCAGCCAAGATACAGGGCCGAGGGAGACCCAGTACTTC. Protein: CASSQDTGPRETQYF.

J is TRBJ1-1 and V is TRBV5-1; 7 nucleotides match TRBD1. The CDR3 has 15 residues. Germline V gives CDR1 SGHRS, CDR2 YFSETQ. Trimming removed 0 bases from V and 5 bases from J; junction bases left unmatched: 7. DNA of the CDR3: TGCGCCAGCAGCTTGGGTGACAGGGTGGTAACTGAAGCTTTCTTT. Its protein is CASSLGDRVVTEAFF.

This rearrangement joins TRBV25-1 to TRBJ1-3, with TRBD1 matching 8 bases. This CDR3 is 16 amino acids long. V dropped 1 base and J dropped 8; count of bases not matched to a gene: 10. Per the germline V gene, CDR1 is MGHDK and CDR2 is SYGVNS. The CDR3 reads CASSEFRTGMTDTIYF. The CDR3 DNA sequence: TGTGCCAGCAGTGAATTTAGGACAGGGATGACGGACACCATATATTTT.

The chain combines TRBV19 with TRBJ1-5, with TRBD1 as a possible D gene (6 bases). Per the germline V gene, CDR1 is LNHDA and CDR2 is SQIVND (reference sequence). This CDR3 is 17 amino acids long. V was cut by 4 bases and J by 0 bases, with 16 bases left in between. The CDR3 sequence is CASSRRSQGFSNQPQHF. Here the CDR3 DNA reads TGTGCCAGTAGTAGACGATCTCAGGGGTTTAGCAATCAGCCCCAGCATTTT.

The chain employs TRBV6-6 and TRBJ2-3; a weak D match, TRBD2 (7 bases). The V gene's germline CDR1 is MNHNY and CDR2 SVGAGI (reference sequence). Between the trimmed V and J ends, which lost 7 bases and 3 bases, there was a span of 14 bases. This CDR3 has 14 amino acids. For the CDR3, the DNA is TGTGCCAGCAAGACGGGGGGCCCGACAGATACGCAGTATTTT. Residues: CASKTGGPTDTQYF.

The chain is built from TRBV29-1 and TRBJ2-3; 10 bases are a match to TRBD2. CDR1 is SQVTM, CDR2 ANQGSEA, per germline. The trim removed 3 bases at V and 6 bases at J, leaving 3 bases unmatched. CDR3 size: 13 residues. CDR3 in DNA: TGCAGCGTTGAGCTAGCGGGAGCTGATACGCAGTATTTT. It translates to CSVELAGADTQYF.

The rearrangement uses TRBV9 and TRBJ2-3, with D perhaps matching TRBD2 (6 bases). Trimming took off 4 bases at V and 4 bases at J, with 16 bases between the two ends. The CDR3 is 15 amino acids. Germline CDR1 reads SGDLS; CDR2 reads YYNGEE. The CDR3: CASSSWGRSADTQYF. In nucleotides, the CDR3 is TGTGCCAGCAGCTCCTGGGGGAGGAGTGCAGATACGCAGTATTTT.

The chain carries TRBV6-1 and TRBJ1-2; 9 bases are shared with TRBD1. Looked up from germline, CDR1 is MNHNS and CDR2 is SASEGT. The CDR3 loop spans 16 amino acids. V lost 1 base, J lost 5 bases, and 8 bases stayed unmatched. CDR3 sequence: CASSEVIGTGFYGYTF. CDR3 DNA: TGTGCCAGCAGTGAAGTGATCGGGACAGGGTTTTATGGCTACACCTTC.

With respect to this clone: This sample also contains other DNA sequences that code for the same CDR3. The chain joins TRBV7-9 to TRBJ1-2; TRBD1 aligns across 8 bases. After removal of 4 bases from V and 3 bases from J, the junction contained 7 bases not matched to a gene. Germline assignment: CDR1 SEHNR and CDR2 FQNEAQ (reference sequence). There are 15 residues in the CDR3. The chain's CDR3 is CASSSTGRGHYGYTF. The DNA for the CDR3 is TGTGCCAGCAGCTCCACGGGCAGGGGGCACTATGGCTACACCTTC.

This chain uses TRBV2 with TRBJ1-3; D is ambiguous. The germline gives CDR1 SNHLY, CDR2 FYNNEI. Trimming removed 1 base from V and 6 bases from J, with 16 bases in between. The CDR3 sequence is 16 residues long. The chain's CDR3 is CASSEEELPGKNTIYF. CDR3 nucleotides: TGTGCCAGCAGTGAAGAGGAGCTCCCGGGGAAAAACACCATATATTTT.

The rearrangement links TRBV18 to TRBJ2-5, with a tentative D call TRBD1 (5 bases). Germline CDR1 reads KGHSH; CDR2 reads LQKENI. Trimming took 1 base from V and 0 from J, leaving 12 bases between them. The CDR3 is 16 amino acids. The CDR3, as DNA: TGTGCCAGCTCACCACTACAGGCAGGGTACCAAGAGACCCAGTACTTC. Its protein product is CASSPLQAGYQETQYF.

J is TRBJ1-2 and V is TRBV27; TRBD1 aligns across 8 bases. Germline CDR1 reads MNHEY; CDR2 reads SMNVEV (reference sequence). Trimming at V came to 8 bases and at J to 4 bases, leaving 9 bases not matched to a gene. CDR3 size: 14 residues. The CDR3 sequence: CASSTGGRFYGYTF. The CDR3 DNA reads TGTGCCAGCTCAACAGGGGGTAGGTTCTATGGCTACACCTTC.

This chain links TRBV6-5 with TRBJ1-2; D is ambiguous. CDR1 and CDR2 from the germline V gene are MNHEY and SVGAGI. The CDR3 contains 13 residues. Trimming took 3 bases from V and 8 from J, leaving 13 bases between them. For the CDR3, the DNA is TGTGCCAGCAGTTATCAAGCCGGGGTGGGCTACACCTTC. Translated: CASSYQAGVGYTF.

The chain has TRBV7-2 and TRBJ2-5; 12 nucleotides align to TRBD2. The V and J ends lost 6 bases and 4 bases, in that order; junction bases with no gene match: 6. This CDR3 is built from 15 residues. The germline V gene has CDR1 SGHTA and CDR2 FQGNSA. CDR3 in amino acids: CASRRGTSGLETQYF. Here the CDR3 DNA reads TGTGCCAGCAGACGCGGGACTAGCGGGTTAGAGACCCAGTACTTC.

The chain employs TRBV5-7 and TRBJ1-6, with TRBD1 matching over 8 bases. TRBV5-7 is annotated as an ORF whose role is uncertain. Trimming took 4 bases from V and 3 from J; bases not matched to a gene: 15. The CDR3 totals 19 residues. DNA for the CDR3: TGTGCCAGCAGCCCTATTGCCCCGGGACAGGATTACTATAATTCACCCCTCCACTTT. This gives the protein CASSPIAPGQDYYNSPLHF.

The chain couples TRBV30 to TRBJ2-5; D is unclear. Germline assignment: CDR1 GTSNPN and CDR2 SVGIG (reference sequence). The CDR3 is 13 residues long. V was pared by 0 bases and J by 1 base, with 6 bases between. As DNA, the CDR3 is TGTGCCTGGAGTGTAGCGTTCCAAGAGACCCAGTACTTC. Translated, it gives CAWSVAFQETQYF.

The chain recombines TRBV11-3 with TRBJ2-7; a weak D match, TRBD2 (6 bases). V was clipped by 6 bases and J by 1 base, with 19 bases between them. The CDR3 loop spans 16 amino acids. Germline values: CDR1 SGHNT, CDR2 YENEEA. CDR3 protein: CASREGSNVTSYEQYF. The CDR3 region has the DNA TGTGCCAGCAGGGAGGGTAGCAATGTGACGTCCTACGAGCAGTACTTC.